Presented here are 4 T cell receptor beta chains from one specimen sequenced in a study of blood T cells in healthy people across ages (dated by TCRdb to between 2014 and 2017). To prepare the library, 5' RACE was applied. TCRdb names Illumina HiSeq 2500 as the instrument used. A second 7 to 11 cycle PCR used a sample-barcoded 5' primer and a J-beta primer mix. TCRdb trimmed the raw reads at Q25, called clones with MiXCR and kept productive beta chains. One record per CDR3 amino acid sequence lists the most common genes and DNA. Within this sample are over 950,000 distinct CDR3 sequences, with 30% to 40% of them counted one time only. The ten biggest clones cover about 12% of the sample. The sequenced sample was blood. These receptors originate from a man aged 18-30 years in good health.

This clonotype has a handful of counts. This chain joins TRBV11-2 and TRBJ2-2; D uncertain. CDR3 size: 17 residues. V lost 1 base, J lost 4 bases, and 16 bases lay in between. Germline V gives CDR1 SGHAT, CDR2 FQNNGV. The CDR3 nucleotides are TGTGCCAGCAGCTTAGGAAAGGGCGAGATGGGCACCGGGGAGCTGTTTTTT. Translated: CASSLGKGEMGTGELFF.

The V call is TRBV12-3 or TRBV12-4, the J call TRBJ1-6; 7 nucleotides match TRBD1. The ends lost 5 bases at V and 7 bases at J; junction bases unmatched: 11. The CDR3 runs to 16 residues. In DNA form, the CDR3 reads TGTGCCAGCAGTCTGCGGGGCGGGGACAGCAATTCACCCCTCCACTTT. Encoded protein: CASSLRGGDSNSPLHF.

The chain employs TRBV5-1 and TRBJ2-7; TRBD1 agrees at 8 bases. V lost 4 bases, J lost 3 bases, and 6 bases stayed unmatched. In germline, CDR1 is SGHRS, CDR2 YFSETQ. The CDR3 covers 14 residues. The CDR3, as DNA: TGCGCCAGCAGCCCCAGGACAGGGTTCTACGAGCAGTACTTC. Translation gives CASSPRTGFYEQYF.

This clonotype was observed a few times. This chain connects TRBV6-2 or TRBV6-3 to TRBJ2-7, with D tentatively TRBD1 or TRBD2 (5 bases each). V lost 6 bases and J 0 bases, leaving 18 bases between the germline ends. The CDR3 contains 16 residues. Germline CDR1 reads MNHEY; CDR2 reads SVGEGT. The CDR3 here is CASSETMGRFSYEQYF. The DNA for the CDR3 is TGTGCCAGCAGCGAGACTATGGGACGGTTCTCCTACGAGCAGTACTTC.